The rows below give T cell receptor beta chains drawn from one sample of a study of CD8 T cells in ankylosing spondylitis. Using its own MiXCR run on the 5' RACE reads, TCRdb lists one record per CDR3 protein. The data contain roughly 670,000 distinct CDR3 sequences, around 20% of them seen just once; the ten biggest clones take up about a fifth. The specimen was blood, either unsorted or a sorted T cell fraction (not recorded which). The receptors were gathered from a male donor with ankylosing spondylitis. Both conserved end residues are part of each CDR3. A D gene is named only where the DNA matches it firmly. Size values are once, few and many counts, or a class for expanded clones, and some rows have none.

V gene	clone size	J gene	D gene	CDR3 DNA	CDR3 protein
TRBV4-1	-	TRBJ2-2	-	TGCGCCAGCAGCCCCGAACCGGGAGAAAACACCGGGGAGCTGTTTTTT	CASSPEPGENTGELFF
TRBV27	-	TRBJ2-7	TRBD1	TGTGCCAGCAGTTGGGGGACAGGGGGTTACGTGCAGTACTTC	CASSWGTGGYVQYF
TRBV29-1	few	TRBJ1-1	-	TGCAGCGTAAAGAGGGAGGCTGAAGCTTTCTTT	CSVKREAEAFF
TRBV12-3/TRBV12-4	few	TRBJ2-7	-	TGTGCCAGCAGTTTAAGCCTAGTCCCCTACGAGCAGTACTTC	CASSLSLVPYEQYF
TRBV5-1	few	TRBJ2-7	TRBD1	TGCGCCAGCAGCTTGGGGGACAGGGACGAGCAGTACTTC	CASSLGDRDEQYF
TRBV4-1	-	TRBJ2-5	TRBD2	TGCGCCAGCAGCCAAGGGACTAGCGGGATCGGTGAGACCCAGTACTTC	CASSQGTSGIGETQYF
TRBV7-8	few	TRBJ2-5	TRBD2	TGTGCCAGCAGCTTACGTTTTGGATTAGCGGGGGAGGTGACCCAGTACTTC	CASSLRFGLAGEVTQYF
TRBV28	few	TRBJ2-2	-	TGTGCAGGGAGGTCAAGGGGGAACACCGGGGAGCTGTTTTTT	CAGRSRGNTGELFF
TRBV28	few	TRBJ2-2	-	TGTGCCAGCAAGGTGGCTGCCGCCGGGGAGCTGTTTTTT	CASKVAAAGELFF
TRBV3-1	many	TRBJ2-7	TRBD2	TGTGCCAGCAGCGTCGGGGGGTACGAGCAGTACTTC	CASSVGGYEQYF
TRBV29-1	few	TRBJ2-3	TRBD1	TGCAGCGTTGGCTCCGGGACAGGGGCAGATACGCAGTATTTT	CSVGSGTGADTQYF
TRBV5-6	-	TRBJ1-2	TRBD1	TGTGCCAGCAGCTTGGACAGGGGGTCTGTTGGCTACACCTTC	CASSLDRGSVGYTF
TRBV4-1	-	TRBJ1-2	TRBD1	TGCGCCAGCAGCCAAAGGACAGGGGATAACTATGGCTACACCTTC	CASSQRTGDNYGYTF
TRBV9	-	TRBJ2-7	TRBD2	TGTGCCAGCAGCGTGGGGGGGAGCGACGGCGAGCAGTACTTC	CASSVGGSDGEQYF